Listed here are 29 T cell receptor beta chains from one sample, sequenced in a study of blood T cell repertoires in COVID-19. Generated by immunoSEQ multiplex PCR, the TCRdb table keeps only in-frame clones and is missing some. The sample contains 250,000 to 300,000 clones, roughly four fifths of which appear only once. Sequencing was performed on PBMCs or T cells enriched from blood (not recorded which). All receptors come from a young man with acute COVID-19.

The chain uses TRBV9 and TRBJ1-1, with no clear D. The germline V gene encodes CDR1 SGDLS and CDR2 YYNGEE. The V gene lost 3 bases and the J gene lost 0 bases, with 6 bases spanning the gap. The CDR3 length is 13 residues. The CDR3 DNA follows: TGTGCCAGCAGCGGCCAGTTGAACACTGAAGCTTTCTTT. Its translation: CASSGQLNTEAFF.

The rearrangement uses TRBV7-2 and TRBJ1-1; D call uncertain. Germline V CDR1 and CDR2: SGHTA, FQGNSA. The CDR3 contains 15 residues. V dropped 2 bases and J dropped 0 bases, with 10 bases sitting between them. CDR3 bases: TGTGCCAGCAGCTTAACGAGGATCGTGAACACTGAAGCTTTCTTT. It translates to CASSLTRIVNTEAFF. The complete variable domain, with remaining parts taken from reference TRBV7-2 and TRBJ1-1, reads GAGVSQSPSNKVTEKGKDVELRCDPISGHTALYWYRQSLGQGLEFLIYFQGNSAPDKSGLPSDRFSAERTGGSVSTLTIQRTQQEDSAVYLCASSLTRIVNTEAFFGQGTRLTVV.

The chain couples TRBV6-5 to TRBJ2-5; maybe TRBD1 (6 bases). The germline gives CDR1 MNHEY, CDR2 SVGAGI. V gave up 6 bases and J gave up 5 bases, with 13 bases separating them. The CDR3 is 13 amino acids. The CDR3 loop reads CASRAGVLETQYF. CDR3 nucleotides: TGTGCCAGCAGAGCAGGGGTATTGGAGACCCAGTACTTC.

The rearrangement joins TRBV19 to TRBJ1-4; 8 bases are a match to TRBD1. The CDR3 extends over 14 amino acids. Germline V CDR1 and CDR2: LNHDA, SQIVND (reference sequence). After removal of 6 bases from V and 7 bases from J, the junction contained 7 bases not matched to a gene. The CDR3 DNA is TGTGCCAGTAGGTTCGGGACAGGACCTGAAAAACTGTTTTTT. Translation: CASRFGTGPEKLFF.

This chain links TRBV27 with TRBJ2-1; D gene uncertain. Between the trimmed V and J ends, which lost 0 bases and 3 bases, there was a span of 9 bases. The CDR3 spans 15 residues. Per germline, CDR1 MNHEY and CDR2 SMNVEV (reference sequence). CDR3 sequence reads: CASSLSVDFYNEQFF. In nucleotides, the CDR3 is TGTGCCAGCAGTTTATCAGTAGATTTCTACAATGAGCAGTTCTTC.

The chain recombines TRBV25-1 with TRBJ1-2, with D perhaps TRBD1 (5 bases). This CDR3 has 12 amino acids. Trimming left V 4 bases short and J 2 bases short, with 5 bases between. In germline, CDR1 is MGHDK, CDR2 SYGVNS. The CDR3 region is CASSAGNYGYTF. The CDR3 DNA is TGTGCCAGCAGTGCAGGGAACTATGGCTACACCTTC.

The chain uses TRBV10-1 and TRBJ1-1, with D unresolved. The CDR3 contains 15 residues. Looked up from germline, CDR1 is WNHNN and CDR2 is SYGVQD (reference sequence). Trimming removed 7 bases at V and 1 base at J, with 16 bases between. Here the CDR3 reads CASTDDLGSNTEAFF. The CDR3 DNA sequence: TGCGCCAGCACTGACGATCTGGGCTCGAACACTGAAGCTTTCTTT.

The V and J genes are TRBV20-1 and TRBJ1-2, with D maybe TRBD1 (5 bases). The V gene's germline CDR1 is DFQATT and CDR2 SNEGSKA (reference sequence). The CDR3 is 14 residues long. With 3 bases removed from V and 5 bases from J, the gap between germline ends came to 16 bases. The CDR3 region has the DNA TGCAGTGCTAGTACCTCGACAGCTCTTTATGGCTACACCTTC. Translation gives CSASTSTALYGYTF.

This clone has a handful of counts. The chain joins TRBV28 to TRBJ1-2, with 10 bases matching TRBD1. The CDR3 is 18 amino acids. In germline, CDR1 is MDHEN, CDR2 SYDVKM. V trimming: 5 bases; J trimming: 7 bases; junction bases outside the gene matches: 19. The CDR3 spells CASSPALDRGYFSSGYTF. The CDR3 coding sequence is TGTGCCAGCAGTCCTGCGTTGGACAGGGGGTATTTTTCGAGTGGCTACACCTTC.

The table lists this clone with a count of one. The chain joins TRBV23-1 to TRBJ2-2; TRBD1 matches at 7 bases. TRBV23-1 is annotated as an ORF whose role is uncertain. This CDR3 comprises 17 residues. Germline trimming cut 3 bases from V and 1 base from J; bases unmatched to any gene: 8. The CDR3 loop is CASSQDSGTENTGELFF. In DNA, the CDR3 is TGCGCCAGCAGTCAGGACTCCGGGACAGAGAACACCGGGGAGCTGTTTTTT.

The chain recombines TRBV11-3 with TRBJ2-2, with D tentatively TRBD2 (6 bases). CDR3 size: 13 residues. Germline CDR1 is SGHNT and CDR2 is YENEEA. Trimming stripped 7 bases from V and 7 bases from J, with 13 bases between. The CDR3 DNA reads as TGTGCCAGCACCTTGCGGGATGGCGGGGAGCTGTTTTTT. Translated: CASTLRDGGELFF.

The V and J genes are TRBV18 and TRBJ2-5; no reliable D call. V shed 3 bases and J shed 4 bases, with 6 bases lying between them. The CDR3 spans 12 residues. Germline CDR1 KGHSH, CDR2 LQKENI. The CDR3 reads CASSPAAETQYF. The CDR3 region has the DNA TGTGCCAGCTCACCCGCGGCAGAGACCCAGTACTTC.

The chain recombines TRBV7-2 with TRBJ1-1, with D possibly being TRBD1 (6 bases). Trimming stripped 5 bases from V and 1 base from J, with 17 bases between. The germline V gene has CDR1 SGHTA and CDR2 FQGNSA. The CDR3 is made up of 16 amino acids. The CDR3 coding sequence is TGTGCCAGCAGCGCCCACAGGGCGACAACGAACACTGAAGCTTTCTTT. It translates to CASSAHRATTNTEAFF.

CDR3 DNA: TGTGCCAGCACCCATAACACTGAAGCTTTCTTT. The encoded protein is CASTHNTEAFF. The V and J genes are TRBV6-6 and TRBJ1-1; D is unclear. The germline V gene has CDR1 MNHNY and CDR2 SVGAGI (reference sequence). The V end lost 7 bases, the J end lost 2 bases, and 5 bases lay between the germline ends. The CDR3 totals 11 residues.

The chain combines TRBV5-1 with TRBJ1-3; D is unclear. There are 17 residues in the CDR3. The V end lost 0 bases, the J end lost 0 bases, and 13 bases lay between the germline ends. CDR1 is SGHRS, CDR2 YFSETQ, per germline. The CDR3 loop is CASSLAGGGSSGNTIYF. Written as DNA, the CDR3 is TGCGCCAGCAGCTTGGCCGGCGGTGGCAGCTCTGGAAACACCATATATTTT.

The J gene is TRBJ2-3, the V gene TRBV5-1; TRBD2 matches 10 bases. V shed 0 bases and J 0 bases; nucleotides not matched to a gene: 7. This CDR3 is built from 18 residues. CDR1 and CDR2 (germline): SGHRS, YFSETQ. As DNA, the CDR3 is TGCGCCAGCAGCTTGGTTTCTAGCGGGGGTCACAGCACAGATACGCAGTATTTT. Encoded protein: CASSLVSSGGHSTDTQYF.

This sequence joins TRBV6-5 and TRBJ1-6; D not resolved. The CDR3 runs to 16 residues. Trimming left V 0 bases short and J 9 bases short, with 15 bases between. Germline V gene lookup returns CDR1 MNHEY and CDR2 SVGAGI. CDR3: CASSYSTVPSGSPLHF. Written as DNA, the CDR3 is TGTGCCAGCAGTTACTCGACGGTCCCATCGGGTTCACCCCTCCACTTT.

This clone was counted between two and nine times. V is TRBV24-1 and J is TRBJ2-2, with D perhaps TRBD1 (6 bases). This CDR3 has 16 amino acids. Trimming cost V 4 bases and J 5 bases, with 16 bases left between them. Germline lookup yields CDR1 KGHDR and CDR2 SFDVKD. Here the CDR3 DNA reads TGTGCCACCAGTGAGTACACAGGGAGTTTGACCGGGGAGCTGTTTTTT. Translated: CATSEYTGSLTGELFF.

The rearrangement joins TRBV5-1 to TRBJ2-6, with unresolved D. Germline lookup yields CDR1 SGHRS and CDR2 YFSETQ. The CDR3 is 17 amino acids. Trimming stripped 1 base from V and 0 bases from J, with 11 bases between. In DNA form, the CDR3 reads TGCGCCAGCAGCTTGAGCCCCTTAAGCTCTGGGGCCAACGTCCTGACTTTC. Protein sequence: CASSLSPLSSGANVLTF.

This clone was recorded only once. The chain recombines TRBV3-1 (or the pseudogene TRBV3-2) with TRBJ2-4, with D maybe TRBD1 (6 bases). Germline V gives CDR1 LGHDT, CDR2 YNNKEL (reference sequence). Trimming took 2 bases from V and 11 from J, leaving 13 bases between them. The length of the CDR3 is 13 residues. Written as DNA, the CDR3 is TGTGCCAGCAGCCAAAGACAGGATAGCGTTCAGTACTTC. This gives the protein CASSQRQDSVQYF.

V gene TRBV29-1 combines with J gene TRBJ2-3, with 9 bases matching TRBD1. Germline CDR1 and CDR2: SQVTM and ANQGSEA. The length of the CDR3 is 14 residues. V dropped 4 bases and J dropped 0; count of bases not matched to a gene: 2. CDR3 sequence: CSVAQGASTDTQYF. Written as DNA, the CDR3 is TGCAGCGTTGCACAGGGGGCTAGCACAGATACGCAGTATTTT.

CDR3 DNA sequence: TGCGCCAGCAGCCTCCTCGTTGCTAACTATGGCTACACCTTC. This translates into CASSLLVANYGYTF. The J gene is TRBJ1-2, the V gene TRBV5-1, with D hard to call. Germline V gene data show CDR1 as SGHRS and CDR2 as YFSETQ. The CDR3 consists of 14 residues. Trimming cost V 4 bases and J 0 bases, with 10 bases left between them.

The chain uses TRBV6-5 and TRBJ2-1, with D perhaps TRBD2 (5 bases). Germline V CDR1 and CDR2: MNHEY, SVGAGI. The length of the CDR3 is 14 residues. The V and J ends lost 6 bases and 0 bases respectively, with 9 bases between them. The chain's CDR3 is CASRDYGSYNEQFF. The DNA for the CDR3 is TGTGCCAGCAGAGACTATGGCTCCTACAATGAGCAGTTCTTC.

The chain carries TRBV12-5 and TRBJ2-6, with 11 bases matching TRBD1. Per the germline V gene, CDR1 is LGHNT and CDR2 is FRNRAP. The V and J ends lost 5 bases and 0 bases, in that order; junction bases with no gene match: 12. CDR3 length: 20 residues. CDR3 DNA: TGTGCTAGTGGTCTCTCATCCGGGACAGGGGGGATCTCTGGGGCCAACGTCCTGACTTTC. The encoded protein is CASGLSSGTGGISGANVLTF.

The rearrangement links TRBV11-2 to TRBJ2-3, with 11 bases lining up with TRBD2. The V gene end was trimmed by 0 bases and the J gene end by 4 bases; junction bases not matched to a gene: 9. The germline gives CDR1 SGHAT, CDR2 FQNNGV. The CDR3 length is 18 residues. The CDR3: CASSLEGLAGGGPDTQYF. The CDR3 DNA reads TGTGCCAGCAGCTTAGAAGGGCTAGCGGGAGGCGGCCCAGATACGCAGTATTTT.

The chain joins TRBV5-1 to TRBJ2-2, with D possibly TRBD1 on 5 matching bases. Germline V CDR1 and CDR2: SGHRS, YFSETQ. The germline V and J ends were trimmed by 6 bases and 5 bases, with 11 bases remaining between them. The length of the CDR3 is 13 residues. The CDR3 sequence: CASKTDHTGELFF. CDR3 DNA sequence: TGCGCCAGCAAGACAGACCATACCGGGGAGCTGTTTTTT.

The genes are TRBV7-2 and TRBJ1-3, with D perhaps matching TRBD1 (5 bases). Trimming pared 2 bases from V and 5 bases from J, leaving 7 bases between. Germline V lookup: CDR1 SGHTA, CDR2 FQGNSA. The CDR3 consists of 13 residues. The DNA of the CDR3 is TGTGCCAGCAGCTTAACAGGCCGAAACACCATATATTTT. Amino acid sequence: CASSLTGRNTIYF.

V is TRBV6-4 and J is TRBJ2-1; 8 nucleotides agree with TRBD1. The germline V gene has CDR1 MRHNA and CDR2 SNTAGT. This CDR3 spans 14 amino acids. With 6 bases clipped from V and 6 bases from J, the junction kept 7 bases outside the gene matches. The CDR3 region has the DNA TGTGCCAGCAGGGAGACAGGGGTTGCCAATGAGCAGTTCTTC. It encodes CASRETGVANEQFF.

Only a few counts were recorded for this clone. This rearrangement joins TRBV3-1 (or the pseudogene TRBV3-2) to TRBJ1-2, with a possible D match to TRBD1 (5 bases). Trimming cost V 4 bases and J 0 bases, with 18 bases left between them. This CDR3 spans 17 amino acids. Germline CDR1 and CDR2: LGHDT and YNNKEL (reference sequence). The CDR3 region is CASSPIFGAQANYGYTF. CDR3 nucleotides: TGTGCCAGCAGCCCCATTTTTGGGGCTCAAGCTAACTATGGCTACACCTTC.